In this sample, the clone carrying this T cell receptor (beta chain) turned up a few times. Antigen specificity is unknown. This entry comes from a study of T cell repertoires in cytomegalovirus infection. Overall study: Both a matching HLA type and CMV infection were indicated by public TCR beta signatures. Study-wide results and caveats: The ex vivo response was dominated by HLA-C-restricted CMV-specific TCR beta clonotypes.

The CDR3 totals 18 residues. J lost 2 bases, V lost 5 bases, and 15 bases had no gene match. In germline, CDR1 is MNHEY, CDR2 SMNVEV (reference sequence). MiXCR, run by TCRdb on the reads, gives a single entry per CDR3 protein. Here the sample spans 650,000 to 850,000 distinct CDR3 sequences, about 27% being singletons. This TCR was recovered from a human donor in good health (CMV status not recorded). Some clones in this sample may be carry-over from other donors' samples. The chain combines TRBV27 with TRBJ2-7; 10 nucleotides agree with TRBD1. Sequencing was performed on cultured CD8+ T cells from PBMCs, taken from culture after CMV antigen stimulation. The CDR3 DNA follows: TGTGCCAGCAGTCCTTTATTCGACAGGGGGCATCTTCCCTACGAGCAGTACGTC. As protein: CASSPLFDRGHLPYEQYV.